Listed below are T cell receptor beta chains from one sample, sequenced in a study of blood T cell repertoires in COVID-19. Using immunoSEQ multiplex PCR, the repertoire was profiled, and TCRdb retains in-frame clones only, with some absent. The top ten hold roughly 17% of the sample, which has approximately 100,000 clones, roughly 83% seen once. What was sequenced was peripheral blood. The receptors shown here come from a woman aged 60 to 75 with acute or convalescent COVID-19. The CDR3 runs from the conserved cysteine through the conserved F or W. The D gene is left open where the match is weak.

D gene	V gene	J gene	CDR3 protein
-	TRBV3-1/TRBV3-2	TRBJ1-1	CASSQEGGEAFF
-	TRBV4-1	TRBJ1-5	CASSEDWGDSNQPQHF
-	TRBV5-1	TRBJ2-7	CASSFAGKTYEQYF
-	TRBV11-3	TRBJ1-6	CASSLARGSGVVGLNSPLHF
-	TRBV5-4	TRBJ1-3	CASSLDFGQGRNTIYF
-	TRBV27	TRBJ1-1	CASSLSMRVEAFF
TRBD1	TRBV6-4	TRBJ1-5	CASSPGTGPSNQPQHF
-	TRBV28	TRBJ1-4	CASTLGQFNEKLFF
TRBD1	TRBV27	TRBJ1-2	CASSRRDRVYGYTF
-	TRBV7-2	TRBJ2-4	CASSFSGAKNIQYF
TRBD1	TRBV15	TRBJ1-2	CATSREWGTGLNYGYTF
TRBD1	TRBV4-1	TRBJ1-6	CASSPPLGQGSPLHF
-	TRBV24-1	TRBJ1-4	CATSDPRQDLNEKLFF
-	TRBV9	TRBJ1-3	CASSVATTEGSGNTIYF
-	TRBV7-9	TRBJ1-4	CASRLRDEKLFF
TRBD1	TRBV11-3	TRBJ2-7	CASTDRANEQYF
-	TRBV5-1	TRBJ1-3	CASSFSSGNTIYF
-	TRBV27	TRBJ1-5	CASSLMAGNQPQHF
-	TRBV6-4	TRBJ1-1	CASRDTDRNTEAFF
-	TRBV12-3/TRBV12-4	TRBJ2-4	CASRGPKNIQYF
-	TRBV20-1	TRBJ1-2	CSASSGAGDGYTF
-	TRBV4-2	TRBJ1-5	CASSQPGSGGDQPQHF
TRBD1	TRBV7-6	TRBJ2-7	CASSAGTGSAYEQYF
-	TRBV9	TRBJ2-5	CASSPGGSQETQYF
-	TRBV19	TRBJ1-6	CASSTSEGGSPLHF
TRBD1	TRBV4-2	TRBJ1-5	CASSQDFRGYYQPQHF
-	TRBV21-1	TRBJ1-6	CASTRGEDVYNSPLHF
TRBD1	TRBV24-1	TRBJ2-5	CATSDRTGQQETQYF
-	TRBV6-1	TRBJ1-5	CASSEADTVTQHF
-	TRBV9	TRBJ2-7	CASSPGDRDYEQYF
-	TRBV3-1/TRBV3-2	TRBJ1-5	CASSQDRGQPQHF
-	TRBV12-5	TRBJ2-6	CASGLGSGANVLTF
-	TRBV6-5	TRBJ2-5	CASQGRKGVETQYF
-	TRBV14	TRBJ1-6	CASSGGGSPLHF
TRBD2	TRBV5-4	TRBJ2-7	CASSRRGGFSYEQYF
TRBD2	TRBV6-2/TRBV6-3	TRBJ2-5	CASSYVPASGGPRETQYF
-	TRBV10-3	TRBJ1-2	CAISDGRNNYGYTF
TRBD2	TRBV4-2	TRBJ2-3	CASSQGRGTSGTHTDTQYF
TRBD1	TRBV28	TRBJ2-7	CASSFPGQGRLEQYF
TRBD1	TRBV18	TRBJ1-5	CASSPRGTGNNQPQHF
-	TRBV11-3	TRBJ1-5	CASSLDGGYSNQPQHF
TRBD1	TRBV2	TRBJ1-5	CASSRGTVDNQPQHF
TRBD1	TRBV29-1	TRBJ1-3	CSVGTGAGNTIYF
-	TRBV3-1/TRBV3-2	TRBJ1-1	CASSQDEFALIEAFF
-	TRBV11-2	TRBJ1-1	CASSLGQSLNTEAFF
-	TRBV30	TRBJ1-1	CAWSVLAEAFF
TRBD1	TRBV5-5	TRBJ1-5	CASSLVSGGGNQPQHF
-	TRBV18	TRBJ1-5	CASSTTGLRQPQHF
-	TRBV6-2/TRBV6-3	TRBJ2-3	CASSYQGPSTDTQYF
TRBD2	TRBV2	TRBJ2-7	CASSVQLASGPYEQYF
-	TRBV6-5	TRBJ1-2	CASSYYLRGGANGYTF
-	TRBV11-2	TRBJ1-1	CASRAEMNTEAFF
-	TRBV18	TRBJ2-7	CASSPNLDSYEQYF
-	TRBV14	TRBJ1-1	CASSQFLDSTNTEAFF
-	TRBV7-6	TRBJ1-2	CASSLGVAGDGYTF
-	TRBV28	TRBJ1-3	CASSSFRTAVSGNTIYF
TRBD2	TRBV5-1	TRBJ2-1	CASSLGSGGVGNYNEQFF
TRBD1	TRBV15	TRBJ2-5	CATSRGGTGFQETQYF
-	TRBV28	TRBJ1-1	CASSATGTEAFF